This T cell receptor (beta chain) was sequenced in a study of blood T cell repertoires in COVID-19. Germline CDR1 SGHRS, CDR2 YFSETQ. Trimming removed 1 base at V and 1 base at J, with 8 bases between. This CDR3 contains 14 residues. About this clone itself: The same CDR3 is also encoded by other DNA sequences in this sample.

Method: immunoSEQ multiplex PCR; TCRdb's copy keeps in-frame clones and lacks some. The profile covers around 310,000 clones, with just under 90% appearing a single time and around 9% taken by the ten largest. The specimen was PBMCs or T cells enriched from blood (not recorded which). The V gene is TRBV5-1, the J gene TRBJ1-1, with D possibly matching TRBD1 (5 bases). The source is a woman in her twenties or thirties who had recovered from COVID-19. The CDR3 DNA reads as TGCGCCAGCAGCTTGCGGGGGAGGAACACTGAAGCTTTCTTT. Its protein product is CASSLRGRNTEAFF.